This TCR beta chain was sequenced in a study of blood T cell repertoires in COVID-19. Across the study: COVID-19 samples collected from the United States, Italy and Spain covered acute and convalescent phases. The cDNA or gDNA used as material had been derived from T cells, B-cell-depleted T cells, or PBMCs.

With 4 bases clipped from V and 2 bases from J, the junction kept 6 bases outside the gene matches. The V gene's germline CDR1 is SNHLY and CDR2 FYNNEI. This CDR3 is built from 15 residues. Authors' processing steps: Estimation of nucleated cell counts relied on the amplification of reference gene primers. The protocol was immunoSEQ multiplex PCR, while the TCRdb copy is restricted to in-frame clones and leaves out a portion. That table furnishes V, J and clone size, whereas the DNA furnished D and trimming. The sample contains some 91,000 clones, over 80% of which appear only once. The sequence derives from a human donor in a cohort sampled during active COVID-19. The rearrangement uses TRBV2 and TRBJ2-5; the match to TRBD1 covers 8 bases. The source material was peripheral blood. CDR3: CASSGTGLNQETQYF. CDR3 bases: TGTGCCAGCAGTGGGACAGGGCTAAATCAAGAGACCCAGTACTTC. The full variable domain, in which reference TRBV2 and TRBJ2-5 provide the parts outside the CDR3, is EPEVTQTPSHQVTQMGQEVILRCVPISNHLYFYWYRQILGQKVEFLVSFYNNEISEKSEIFDDQFSVERPDGSNFTLKIRSTKLEDSAMYFCASSGTGLNQETQYFGPGTRLLVL.